These 25 T cell receptor beta chains were all obtained from the same sample, sequenced in a study of blood T cell repertoires in COVID-19. Here immunoSEQ multiplex PCR was the method, and the copy in TCRdb shows in-frame clones only, minus some. This table has approximately 150,000 clones, about 85% appearing once. Input material: peripheral blood. The receptor source for this set is a human donor with acute or convalescent COVID-19. The donor label of this sample is uncertain.

The rearrangement joins TRBV6-4 to TRBJ1-1; 7 bases line up with TRBD1. Germline lookup yields CDR1 MRHNA and CDR2 SNTAGT. The CDR3 has 16 amino acids. V trimming: 7 bases; J trimming: 3 bases; junction bases outside the gene matches: 14. Here the CDR3 DNA reads TGTGCCAGCACCCTACTACAGGGGAGCTCGGACACTGAAGCTTTCTTT. It encodes CASTLLQGSSDTEAFF.

This chain joins TRBV7-3 and TRBJ1-1, with D uncertain. The CDR3 extends over 13 amino acids. CDR1 is SGHTA, CDR2 FQGTGA, per germline. The V end was cut by 2 bases, the J end by 1 base, with 5 bases between. In DNA form, the CDR3 reads TGTGCCAGCAGCTTACAGGAGAACACTGAAGCTTTCTTT. This sequence encodes CASSLQENTEAFF.

The gene calls are TRBV7-3 and TRBJ2-7; 8 positions match TRBD2. Germline V lookup: CDR1 SGHTA, CDR2 FQGTGA. V shed 5 bases and J 3 bases; nucleotides not matched to a gene: 9. The CDR3 length is 15 residues. The CDR3 DNA sequence: TGTGCCAGCAGCCCGGGGGCACTAGCGGTCTACGAGCAGTACTTC. Its translation is CASSPGALAVYEQYF.

This clone showed up just once. The V gene is TRBV7-8, the J gene TRBJ2-7; TRBD1 matches at 7 bases. V was clipped by 3 bases and J by 2 bases; unmatched bases: 7. This CDR3 is 15 amino acids long. Germline assignment: CDR1 SGHVS and CDR2 FQNEAQ. The CDR3 bases are TGTGCCAGCAGCTTTCCAGGGGGACCACCCTACGAGCAGTACTTC. It codes for CASSFPGGPPYEQYF.

The chain links TRBV9 to TRBJ2-2, with 10 bases lining up with TRBD2. With 3 bases clipped from V and 7 bases from J, the junction kept 6 bases outside the gene matches. Germline V CDR1 and CDR2: SGDLS, YYNGEE. The CDR3 length is 15 residues. The CDR3: CASSGGLARNGELFF. In DNA form, the CDR3 reads TGTGCCAGCAGCGGGGGACTAGCGAGGAACGGGGAGCTGTTTTTT.

The chain has TRBV7-8 and TRBJ1-6; D unresolved. V was trimmed by 1 base and J by 3 bases, leaving 13 bases between them. Germline CDR1 is SGHVS and CDR2 is FQNEAQ. CDR3 length equals 17 residues. In DNA form, the CDR3 reads TGTGCCAGCAGCTTAGGCAGCACCGGGTTCTATAATTCACCCCTCCACTTT. It specifies CASSLGSTGFYNSPLHF.

J is TRBJ2-1 and V is TRBV7-2; the match to TRBD2 covers 7 bases. V dropped 11 bases and J dropped 5; count of bases not matched to a gene: 6. CDR3 size: 12 residues. CDR1 is SGHTA and CDR2 is FQGNSA in the germline V gene. The CDR3 region is CAGRRGNNEQFF. The CDR3 DNA sequence: TGTGCCGGGCGGCGGGGGAACAATGAGCAGTTCTTC.

The chain employs TRBV6-2 or TRBV6-3 and TRBJ2-7; 12 bases match TRBD2. Germline V gene data show CDR1 as MNHEY and CDR2 as SVGEGT. The trim removed 4 bases at V and 4 bases at J, leaving 5 bases unmatched. The CDR3 is 15 amino acids. CDR3 in DNA: TGTGCCAGCAGTTCCGGACTAGCGGGGAAGTACGAGCAGTACTTC. Its translation: CASSSGLAGKYEQYF.

The chain has TRBV7-8 and TRBJ2-7; a possible D gene is TRBD1 (5 bases). The V end was cut by 5 bases, the J end by 3 bases, with 17 bases between. The CDR3 totals 15 residues. The germline gives CDR1 SGHVS, CDR2 FQNEAQ. The CDR3 nucleotides are TGTGCCAGCAGCGATAGGGGCTACCGATTCTACGAGCAGTACTTC. This sequence encodes CASSDRGYRFYEQYF.

The gene calls are TRBV5-1 and TRBJ2-3, with 9 bases aligning to TRBD2. This CDR3 spans 15 amino acids. Germline CDR1 SGHRS, CDR2 YFSETQ. V trimming: 4 bases; J trimming: 4 bases; junction bases outside the gene matches: 7. The DNA for the CDR3 is TGCGCCAGCAGCCCCGGGACTAGCTGGGCAGATACGCAGTATTTT. Protein: CASSPGTSWADTQYF.

The V call is TRBV6-6, the J call TRBJ1-1, with D possibly TRBD1 on 6 matching bases. The V end lost 10 bases, the J end lost 7 bases, and 19 bases lay between the germline ends. The V gene's germline CDR1 is MNHNY and CDR2 SVGAGI (reference sequence). The CDR3 has 13 residues. The CDR3 loop is CATTGGDRIEAFF. CDR3 DNA sequence: TGTGCCACTACGGGTGGCGACAGGATTGAAGCTTTCTTT.

The chain employs TRBV3-1 (or the pseudogene TRBV3-2) and TRBJ2-1; TRBD2 matches at 9 bases. V was pared by 0 bases and J by 7 bases, with 7 bases of the junction left unmatched. The CDR3 has 16 residues. CDR1 is LGHDT, CDR2 YNNKEL, per germline (reference sequence). CDR3 residues: CASSQDTAGGINEQFF. In nucleotides, the CDR3 is TGTGCCAGCAGCCAAGACACAGCGGGGGGTATTAATGAGCAGTTCTTC.

This clone was observed once. This chain connects TRBV27 to TRBJ1-6, with TRBD1 identical over 10 bases. This CDR3 spans 16 amino acids. V was pared by 5 bases and J by 7 bases, with 8 bases of the junction left unmatched. Germline lookup yields CDR1 MNHEY and CDR2 SMNVEV (reference sequence). CDR3 coding DNA: TGTGCCAGCAGTCCCGGGACAGGGGCTGGGAATTCACCCCTCCACTTT. It translates to CASSPGTGAGNSPLHF.

The chain links TRBV5-5 to TRBJ2-1, with D possibly being TRBD1 (6 bases). Trimming pared 10 bases from V and 4 bases from J, leaving 15 bases between. The CDR3 extends over 13 amino acids. CDR1 is SGHKS and CDR2 is YYEKEE in the germline V gene (reference sequence). The CDR3 sequence: CAANQGGYNEQFF. CDR3 bases: TGTGCCGCTAATCAAGGGGGATACAATGAGCAGTTCTTC.

This clone was seen more than once but under ten times. The genes are TRBV5-4 and TRBJ1-5; TRBD1 is a possible D gene (5 bases). This CDR3 is built from 15 residues. V lost 3 bases to trimming and J lost 1 base, with 11 bases between them. The germline V gene has CDR1 SGHNT and CDR2 YYREEE (reference sequence). The CDR3 DNA reads TGTGCCAGCAGCTACGACAGTTTAAGCAATCAGCCCCAGCATTTT. Translated: CASSYDSLSNQPQHF.

The chain joins TRBV5-4 to TRBJ2-1, with D possibly being TRBD2 (6 bases). CDR1 and CDR2 from the germline V gene are SGHNT and YYREEE (reference sequence). This CDR3 region has 15 residues. V shed 0 bases and J shed 2 bases, with 9 bases lying between them. CDR3: CASSLGGVTYNEQFF. The CDR3 DNA reads as TGTGCCAGCAGCTTGGGGGGGGTAACCTACAATGAGCAGTTCTTC.

The chain couples TRBV6-1 to TRBJ1-5; TRBD1 matches 7 bases. Germline assignment: CDR1 MNHNS and CDR2 SASEGT. This CDR3 region has 16 residues. V dropped 0 bases and J dropped 4; count of bases not matched to a gene: 6. The CDR3 region is CASSEALGQINQPQHF. Written as DNA, the CDR3 is TGTGCCAGCAGTGAAGCCCTGGGACAGATAAATCAGCCCCAGCATTTT.

The rearrangement joins TRBV7-9 to TRBJ2-2; maybe TRBD1 (6 bases). The CDR3 has 16 residues. Between the trimmed V and J ends, which lost 5 bases and 5 bases, there was a span of 18 bases. The germline CDR1 and CDR2 sequences are SEHNR and FQNEAQ (reference sequence). CDR3 sequence (DNA): TGTGCCAGCAGCCACCCAGAGGGGGAGTTAACCGGGGAGCTGTTTTTT. Protein: CASSHPEGELTGELFF. The whole variable domain, filled in from reference TRBV7-9 and TRBJ2-2, reads DTGVSQNPRHKITKRGQNVTFRCDPISEHNRLYWYRQTLGQGPEFLTYFQNEAQLEKSRLLSDRFSAERPKGSFSTLEIQRTEQGDSAMYLCASSHPEGELTGELFFGEGSRLTVL.

The sample holds one count of this clone. Other DNA sequences in the same sample also yield this CDR3. The chain recombines TRBV5-4 with TRBJ1-1; 9 bases match TRBD1. V shed 4 bases and J 0 bases; nucleotides not matched to a gene: 4. CDR1 is SGHNT, CDR2 YYREEE, per germline (reference sequence). CDR3 length: 15 residues. This CDR3 is CASSPGQGMNTEAFF. The CDR3 nucleotides are TGTGCCAGCAGCCCGGGACAGGGAATGAACACTGAAGCTTTCTTT.

This clone has just a few counts. The junction differs from germline at one of its ends, possibly a read error. The chain couples TRBV3-1 (or the pseudogene TRBV3-2) to TRBJ2-1, with a possible D match to TRBD2 (6 bases). Germline CDR1 reads LGHDT; CDR2 reads YNNKEL (reference sequence). The CDR3 contains 17 residues. The CDR3 bases are TGTGCCAGCAGCCAAGTCACAGGAGGGACCCTGGTCAATGACCAGTTCTTC. Amino acid sequence: CASSQVTGGTLVNDQFF.

The rearrangement links TRBV15 to TRBJ1-2; no firm D call. CDR1 LNHNV and CDR2 YYDKDF come from the germline V gene (reference sequence). Trimming removed 0 bases at V and 4 bases at J, with 12 bases between. The CDR3 runs 15 residues. The CDR3 sequence is CATSRDRSKSYGYTF. The CDR3 coding sequence is TGTGCCACCAGCAGAGATCGGTCAAAATCCTATGGCTACACCTTC.

This chain joins TRBV28 and TRBJ1-5; 8 bases match TRBD1. The CDR3 consists of 15 residues. CDR1 and CDR2 (germline): MDHEN, SYDVKM. J gave up 0 bases and V 6 bases, and 4 bases lay outside the gene matches. CDR3 in amino acids: CASRFRGLSNQPQHF. DNA for the CDR3: TGTGCCAGCAGATTCAGGGGGCTTAGCAATCAGCCCCAGCATTTT.

The V call is TRBV5-4, the J call TRBJ1-4, with a possible D match to TRBD1 (5 bases). Germline CDR1 reads SGHNT; CDR2 reads YYREEE (reference sequence). The CDR3 is 17 amino acids. Trimming took 4 bases from V and 0 from J, leaving 16 bases between them. The CDR3 DNA follows: TGTGCCAGCAGCCCTGGGTCAGGGCGCGCAACTAATGAAAAACTGTTTTTT. Its protein product is CASSPGSGRATNEKLFF.

The V call is TRBV29-1, the J call TRBJ2-6; 10 bases match TRBD1. The CDR3 has 16 amino acids. Unmatched junction bases numbered 8, after V lost 5 bases and J lost 4 bases. Germline V CDR1 and CDR2: SQVTM, ANQGSEA. CDR3 DNA sequence: TGCAGCGTTATCGGGACAGGGGTCTTGGGGGCCAACGTCCTGACTTTC. Its protein product is CSVIGTGVLGANVLTF.

V usage is TRBV5-1 and J usage is TRBJ2-3; TRBD1 is a possible D gene (6 bases). Trimming removed 0 bases at V and 4 bases at J, with 9 bases between. The CDR3 runs to 14 residues. Germline V gene data show CDR1 as SGHRS and CDR2 as YFSETQ. The CDR3 region is CASSLATGPDTQYF. Here the CDR3 DNA reads TGCGCCAGCAGCTTGGCGACAGGACCAGATACGCAGTATTTT.